These 10 T cell receptor beta chains share one sample of origin, sequenced in a study of CD4+ T cells in melanoma. Profiling relied on immunoSEQ multiplex PCR, and the TCRdb table lists in-frame clones only, not all of them. The table includes about 140,000 clones, about nine tenths detected once. The receptors derive from a human donor with melanoma.

V and J are TRBV10-3 and TRBJ1-2; 9 positions agree with TRBD1. The CDR3 consists of 16 residues. After removal of 3 bases from V and 2 bases from J, the junction contained 7 bases not matched to a gene. Germline CDR1 ENHRY, CDR2 SYGVKD. CDR3 sequence: CAISEDRGMQNYGYTF. The CDR3 DNA sequence: TGTGCCATCAGTGAAGACAGGGGGATGCAAAACTATGGCTACACCTTC.

This chain uses TRBV7-2 with TRBJ2-7; TRBD1 matches at 7 bases. With 5 bases clipped from V and 8 bases from J, the junction kept 15 bases outside the gene matches. CDR3 length: 15 residues. Germline CDR1 reads SGHTA; CDR2 reads FQGNSA. The CDR3 loop is CASSTPGTASPKQYF. Here the CDR3 DNA reads TGTGCCAGCAGCACTCCCGGGACAGCTTCTCCAAAGCAGTACTTC.

The chain links TRBV5-1 to TRBJ2-5; D is unclear. The V and J ends lost 3 bases and 4 bases respectively, with 10 bases between them. Per the germline V gene, CDR1 is SGHRS and CDR2 is YFSETQ. This CDR3 has 13 residues. The CDR3 nucleotides are TGCGCCAGCAGCTCTATCGGATCAGAGACCCAGTACTTC. Translation: CASSSIGSETQYF. Full variable domain (missing parts from reference TRBV5-1 and TRBJ2-5): KAGVTQTPRYLIKTRGQQVTLSCSPISGHRSVSWYQQTPGQGLQFLFEYFSETQRNKGNFPGRFSGRQFSNSRSEMNVSTLELGDSALYLCASSSIGSETQYFGPGTRLLVL.

The chain carries TRBV5-1 and TRBJ1-1, with 10 positions matching TRBD1. V was pared by 5 bases and J by 7 bases, with 5 bases of the junction left unmatched. Germline V gives CDR1 SGHRS, CDR2 YFSETQ. CDR3 length: 13 amino acids. CDR3 sequence reads: CASSSGTGVEAFF. The CDR3 DNA reads as TGCGCCAGCAGTTCCGGGACAGGGGTTGAAGCTTTCTTT. Drawing the rest from reference TRBV5-1 and TRBJ1-1, the complete variable domain is KAGVTQTPRYLIKTRGQQVTLSCSPISGHRSVSWYQQTPGQGLQFLFEYFSETQRNKGNFPGRFSGRQFSNSRSEMNVSTLELGDSALYLCASSSGTGVEAFFGQGTRLTVV.

The genes are TRBV6-6 and TRBJ1-4, with D unclear. Trimming removed 8 bases from V and 0 bases from J, with 7 bases in between. Germline values: CDR1 MNHNY, CDR2 SVGAGI (reference sequence). This CDR3 has 13 residues. The CDR3 region has the DNA TGTGCCAGCTCCAGAGCAACTAATGAAAAACTGTTTTTT. It yields the protein CASSRATNEKLFF.

The rearrangement joins TRBV7-9 to TRBJ2-3; no reliable D call. This CDR3 contains 12 residues. Germline loops: CDR1 SEHNR, CDR2 FQNEAQ (reference sequence). Trimming removed 5 bases from V and 6 bases from J, with 9 bases in between. CDR3 sequence: CASSGSSDTQYF. CDR3 nucleotide sequence: TGTGCCAGCAGCGGCAGTAGTGATACGCAGTATTTT.

The CDR3 region has the DNA TGTGCCAGCAGCTTGGCCCCGGGCAGGGGGCGGGAGCTGTTTTTT. Its translation: CASSLAPGRGRELFF. The chain joins TRBV5-6 to TRBJ2-2; 8 bases agree with TRBD1. Germline CDR1 SGHDT, CDR2 YYEEEE. The CDR3 has 15 residues. J lost 9 bases, V lost 0 bases, and 7 bases had no gene match.

CDR3 sequence: CASSLGGGSQETQYF. In DNA form, the CDR3 reads TGTGCCAGCAGCTTAGGCGGGGGGTCCCAAGAGACCCAGTACTTC. The genes are TRBV7-2 and TRBJ2-5; 8 bases align to TRBD2. J was trimmed by 1 base and V by 1 base; bases with no gene match: 2. Germline V gives CDR1 SGHTA, CDR2 FQGNSA. CDR3 length: 15 residues.

The chain is built from TRBV30 and TRBJ1-2; D is undetermined. Per germline, CDR1 GTSNPN and CDR2 SVGIG (reference sequence). The V and J ends lost 1 base and 4 bases respectively, with 22 bases between them. The CDR3 is 17 residues long. The CDR3 nucleotides read TGTGCCTGGAGTGACCTGAGGGAAGAGTATGCAAGCTATGGCTACACCTTC. Protein product: CAWSDLREEYASYGYTF.

CDR3 residues: CSAPGWDGYTF. CDR3 nucleotide sequence: TGCAGTGCTCCGGGATGGGATGGCTACACCTTC. The chain combines TRBV20-1 with TRBJ1-2; the D is unclear. Germline CDR1 DFQATT, CDR2 SNEGSKA (reference sequence). V lost 5 bases, J lost 6 bases, and 10 bases lay in between. The CDR3 contains 11 residues.